The clone carrying this T cell receptor beta chain is classed as medium-sized. No cell sorting was done before RNA was extracted from the tissue. Deletions cut 5 bases from V and 4 bases from J, with 6 bases between. There are 13 residues in the CDR3. Germline loops: CDR1 SGHAT, CDR2 FQNNGV. This sample was taken from a study of tumor and adjacent non-tumor tissue in lung cancer. Across the study: Stage I to III disease affected approximately 11 men and 5 women aged roughly 31 to 85.

TCRbeta libraries were built with three rounds of nested PCR, modified from ARM-PCR. MiXCR was run by TCRdb on the multiplex PCR reads, yielding one entry per CDR3 protein. The sample carries about 110,000 distinct CDR3 sequences, nearly 85% recorded once. Sequencing was carried out using lung tumor tissue. The receptor's source is a man between 65 and 85 years old with non-small cell lung cancer. V is TRBV11-2 and J is TRBJ2-6; D unclear. CDR3 DNA sequence: TGTGCCAGCAGCGCGGCAGGGGCCAACGTCCTGACTTTC. Protein sequence: CASSAAGANVLTF. The full variable domain, with the rest looked up from reference TRBV11-2 and TRBJ2-6, is EAGVAQSPRYKIIEKRQSVAFWCNPISGHATLYWYQQILGQGPKLLIQFQNNGVVDDSQLPKDRFSAERLKGVDSTLKIQPAKLEDSAVYLCASSAAGANVLTFGAGSRLTVL.